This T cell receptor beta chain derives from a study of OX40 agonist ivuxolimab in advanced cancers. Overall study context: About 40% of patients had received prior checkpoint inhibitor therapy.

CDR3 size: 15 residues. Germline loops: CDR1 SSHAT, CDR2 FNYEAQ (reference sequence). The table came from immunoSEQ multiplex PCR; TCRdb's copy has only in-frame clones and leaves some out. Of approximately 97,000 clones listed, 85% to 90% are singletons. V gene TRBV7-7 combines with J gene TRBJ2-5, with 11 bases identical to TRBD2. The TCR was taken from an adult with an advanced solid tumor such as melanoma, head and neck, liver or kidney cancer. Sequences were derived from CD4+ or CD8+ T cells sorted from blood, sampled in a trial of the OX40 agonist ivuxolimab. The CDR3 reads CATTSGVSWQETQYF. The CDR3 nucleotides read TGTGCTACGACTAGCGGGGTATCATGGCAAGAGACCCAGTACTTC.